This T cell receptor beta chain was identified in a study of identical twins. Findings and limits, study-wide: Out-of-frame sharing of TCR alpha in monozygotic twins was underestimated by models. Carriage of fewer insertions was seen in abundant cord blood beta clonotypes, whereas memory repertoires showed none.

Germline V gene lookup returns CDR1 SGDLS and CDR2 YYNGEE. The ends were cut back, 0 bases at V and 4 bases at J, with 5 bases in the middle. The CDR3 loop spans 13 amino acids. This clonotype was seen only a few times. Antigen unknown. Via MiXCR, TCRdb re-called the 5' RACE reads, giving one row per CDR3 protein. Here the sample spans about 300,000 distinct CDR3 sequences, roughly an eighth being singletons. These records were also assigned to another study, of yellow fever vaccine responses in identical twins. That publication notes: Twins reportedly had a vaccine T cell response that seemed partly convergent, partly personalized.

The TCR originated in a woman aged 18-29 years in good health. Sequencing used CD8+ T cells sorted from blood. This chain uses TRBV9 with TRBJ2-1; D unclear. CDR3 in amino acids: CASSVGFYNEQFF. For the CDR3, the DNA is TGTGCCAGCAGCGTAGGTTTTTACAATGAGCAGTTCTTC.